The 19 T cell receptor beta chains given below trace back to one sample, sequenced in a study of T cell responses to AZD1222 COVID-19 vaccine. Some clones are missing from TCRdb's copy, which holds only in-frame ones; the method was immunoSEQ multiplex PCR. The top ten clones hold 7% to 7.5% of a sample with 7,500 to 9,000 clones, roughly 88% of them seen once. The source was peripheral blood, collected 28 days after the second AZD1222 dose. These receptors were obtained from an adult who received the AZD1222 COVID-19 vaccine.

CDR3 coding DNA: TGTGCCAGCAGTGGATCGCGCAGAAGCTCCTATAATTCACCCCTCCACTTT. It encodes CASSGSRRSSYNSPLHF. The chain is built from TRBV2 and TRBJ1-6; unclear D gene. Trimming left V 4 bases short and J 0 bases short, with 13 bases between. Germline V gives CDR1 SNHLY, CDR2 FYNNEI. This CDR3 spans 17 amino acids.

The rearrangement uses TRBV5-1 and TRBJ1-1; 7 bases align to TRBD1. The junction had 10 bases not matched to a gene; V was cut back by 4 bases and J by 1 base. Germline V gene lookup returns CDR1 SGHRS and CDR2 YFSETQ. The CDR3 has 16 amino acids. CDR3 DNA sequence: TGCGCCAGCAGCCGTCAGGGGGGACAGCCGAACACTGAAGCTTTCTTT. Translating gives CASSRQGGQPNTEAFF.

This clone was recorded only once. The rearrangement uses TRBV18 and TRBJ1-1; D may be TRBD1 (6 bases). The CDR3 runs 13 residues. Germline V lookup: CDR1 KGHSH, CDR2 LQKENI. The V end was cut by 3 bases, the J end by 1 base, with 6 bases between. The chain's CDR3 is CASSPGQNTEAFF. The CDR3 DNA is TGTGCCAGCTCACCGGGACAGAACACTGAAGCTTTCTTT.

The chain is built from TRBV28 and TRBJ2-7, with D perhaps TRBD1 or TRBD2 (5 bases each). The germline V gene has CDR1 MDHEN and CDR2 SYDVKM. The CDR3 has 18 amino acids. V was clipped by 2 bases and J by 1 base, with 21 bases between them. The CDR3 DNA sequence: TGTGCCAGCAGTTTAAGCTTTAGGGGCGCGAGGAGGTCCTACGAGCAGTACTTC. Residues: CASSLSFRGARRSYEQYF.

This clone appeared a single time. V and J are TRBV9 and TRBJ2-3; D is ambiguous. V was cut by 3 bases and J by 0 bases, with 8 bases left in between. The CDR3 spans 14 residues. Germline values: CDR1 SGDLS, CDR2 YYNGEE. CDR3 DNA sequence: TGTGCCAGCAGCGGCGGCGGTAGCACAGATACGCAGTATTTT. It yields the protein CASSGGGSTDTQYF.

The V and J genes are TRBV6-5 and TRBJ1-3; TRBD1 matches 7 bases. CDR1 is MNHEY, CDR2 SVGAGI, per germline. Trimming took 6 bases from V and 2 from J; bases not matched to a gene: 4. This CDR3 has 14 residues. The CDR3 loop reads CASRRDRAGNTIYF. CDR3 nucleotide sequence: TGTGCCAGCAGAAGAGACAGGGCTGGAAACACCATATATTTT.

This clone was seen more than once but under ten times. The V gene is TRBV19, the J gene TRBJ2-1; D may be TRBD2 (6 bases). The CDR3 loop spans 16 amino acids. V was pared by 5 bases and J by 3 bases, with 17 bases between. Germline V gives CDR1 LNHDA, CDR2 SQIVND (reference sequence). The CDR3 nucleotides read TGTGCCAGTAGTGAACCGGCGGGGACCCTCTACAATGAGCAGTTCTTC. This gives the protein CASSEPAGTLYNEQFF.

The CDR3 here is CASRTPSGYSNQPQHF. As DNA, the CDR3 is TGTGCCAGCAGGACCCCCTCCGGATATAGCAATCAGCCCCAGCATTTT. This chain joins TRBV28 and TRBJ1-5; D unresolved. Trimming cost V 6 bases and J 0 bases, with 15 bases left between them. CDR1 and CDR2 from the germline V gene are MDHEN and SYDVKM. The CDR3 consists of 16 residues.

The chain has TRBV28 and TRBJ2-3; no definite D call. The germline V and J ends were trimmed by 3 bases and 3 bases, with 4 bases remaining between them. Germline CDR1 MDHEN, CDR2 SYDVKM. The CDR3 is 12 residues long. The CDR3, as DNA: TGTGCCAGCAGTTTCCAGACAGATACGCAGTATTTT. Protein product: CASSFQTDTQYF.

J is TRBJ2-1 and V is TRBV5-1, with 8 bases lining up with TRBD2. In germline, CDR1 is SGHRS, CDR2 YFSETQ. This CDR3 comprises 16 residues. V lost 1 base, J lost 0 bases, and 3 bases stayed unmatched. The CDR3 sequence: CASSLRAGGSYNEQFF. The CDR3, as DNA: TGCGCCAGCAGCTTGAGGGCGGGGGGCTCCTACAATGAGCAGTTCTTC.

The chain is built from TRBV4-2 and TRBJ1-4; a possible D gene is TRBD1 (6 bases). This CDR3 spans 17 amino acids. The V end was cut by 1 base, the J end by 5 bases, with 17 bases between. The germline gives CDR1 LGHNA, CDR2 YNFKEQ. The CDR3 spells CASSQGGGAGRNEKLFF. CDR3 nucleotides: TGTGCCAGCAGCCAAGGAGGGGGGGCAGGGAGAAATGAAAAACTGTTTTTT.

V usage is TRBV5-5 and J usage is TRBJ2-1; D is ambiguous. The CDR3 is 15 residues long. Germline V lookup: CDR1 SGHKS, CDR2 YYEKEE (reference sequence). V lost 6 bases, J lost 4 bases, and 17 bases lay in between. CDR3 coding DNA: TGTGCCAGCATTGCGGACGTGGGGTGGTACAATGAGCAGTTCTTC. Translated: CASIADVGWYNEQFF.

CDR3 bases: TGTGCCAGCAGCTTTGACTGGAGTAGGGCAGCTTTCTTT. It specifies CASSFDWSRAAFF. The V and J genes are TRBV7-8 and TRBJ1-1; D not certain. CDR1 is SGHVS, CDR2 FQNEAQ, per germline. V lost 3 bases and J 10 bases, leaving 15 bases between the germline ends. The CDR3 is made up of 13 amino acids.

The CDR3 region is CASRQGGDSNQPQHF. The CDR3 DNA reads TGTGCCAGCAGGCAAGGGGGTGATAGCAATCAGCCCCAGCATTTT. This chain uses TRBV5-5 with TRBJ1-5; D possibly corresponds to TRBD1 (6 bases). V shed 5 bases and J shed 0 bases, with 12 bases lying between them. This CDR3 spans 15 amino acids. In germline, CDR1 is SGHKS, CDR2 YYEKEE (reference sequence).

The V call is TRBV7-9, the J call TRBJ2-3; possibly TRBD1 for D (6 bases). The CDR3 runs 17 residues. V was shortened by 3 bases and J by 0 bases, with 16 bases between the two germline ends. Germline-derived CDR1 and CDR2 are SEHNR and FQNEAQ (reference sequence). The DNA for the CDR3 is TGTGCCAGCAGCTTGGAGTTGATGGACAGCAGCACAGATACGCAGTATTTT. Translating it yields CASSLELMDSSTDTQYF.

This clone was observed a few times. The chain employs TRBV9 and TRBJ2-7; TRBD2 matches at 7 bases. Germline V gene lookup returns CDR1 SGDLS and CDR2 YYNGEE. The V and J ends lost 0 bases and 4 bases, in that order; junction bases with no gene match: 10. This CDR3 comprises 16 residues. The CDR3 sequence is CASSVGEGGPSYEQYF. The CDR3 DNA is TGTGCCAGCAGCGTAGGGGAGGGAGGGCCCTCTTACGAGCAGTACTTC.

Only a few counts were recorded for this clone. The V call is TRBV5-4, the J call TRBJ1-1; unclear D gene. V was cut by 4 bases and J by 0 bases, with 7 bases left in between. Germline V gene data show CDR1 as SGHNT and CDR2 as YYREEE (reference sequence). This CDR3 is built from 13 residues. The CDR3 region has the DNA TGTGCCAGCAGCCTACGGTTGAACACTGAAGCTTTCTTT. Its protein product is CASSLRLNTEAFF. The full variable domain, rest sourced from reference TRBV5-4 and TRBJ1-1, is ETGVTQSPTHLIKTRGQQVTLRCSSQSGHNTVSWYQQALGQGPQFIFQYYREEENGRGNFPPRFSGLQFPNYSSELNVNALELDDSALYLCASSLRLNTEAFFGQGTRLTVV.

V gene TRBV6-6 combines with J gene TRBJ2-3; D is ambiguous. The germline CDR1 and CDR2 sequences are MNHNY and SVGAGI (reference sequence). This CDR3 region has 16 residues. Deletions cut 2 bases from V and 0 bases from J, with 12 bases between. In DNA form, the CDR3 reads TGTGCCAGCAGTTACGACCCTCCGGCTAGCACAGATACGCAGTATTTT. Residues: CASSYDPPASTDTQYF.

This clone was seen only once. The CDR3 DNA follows: TGTGCCAGCAGCCTGAGGACAGTGGGGGACACTGAAGCTTTCTTT. Translation: CASSLRTVGDTEAFF. The gene calls are TRBV6-5 and TRBJ1-1; D perhaps matches TRBD1 (6 bases). Germline CDR1 and CDR2: MNHEY and SVGAGI. The CDR3 sequence is 15 residues long. V shed 6 bases and J shed 3 bases, with 17 bases lying between them.